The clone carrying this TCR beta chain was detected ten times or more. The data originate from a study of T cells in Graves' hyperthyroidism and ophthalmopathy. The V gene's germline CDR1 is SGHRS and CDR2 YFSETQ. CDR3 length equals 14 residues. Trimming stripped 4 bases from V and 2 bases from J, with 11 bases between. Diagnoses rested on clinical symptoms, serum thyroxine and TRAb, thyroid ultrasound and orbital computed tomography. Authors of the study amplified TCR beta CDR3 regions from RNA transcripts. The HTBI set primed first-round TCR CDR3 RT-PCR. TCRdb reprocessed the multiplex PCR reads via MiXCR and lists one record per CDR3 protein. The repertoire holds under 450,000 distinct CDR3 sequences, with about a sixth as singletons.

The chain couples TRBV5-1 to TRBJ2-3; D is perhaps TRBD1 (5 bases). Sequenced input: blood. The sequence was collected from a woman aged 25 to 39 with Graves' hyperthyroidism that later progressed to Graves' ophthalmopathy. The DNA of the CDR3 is TGCGCCAGCAGCATCCGACAGTCCACAGATACGCAGTATTTT. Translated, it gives CASSIRQSTDTQYF.